Listed below are T cell receptor beta chains from one sample, sequenced in a study of blood T cell repertoires in COVID-19. The data were produced by immunoSEQ multiplex PCR, yet TCRdb's version contains in-frame clones alone and is incomplete. The top ten clones hold 0.7% of a sample with around 250,000 clones, approximately 86% of them seen once. Source material: peripheral blood. The receptors come from a human donor in a cohort sampled during active COVID-19. Both conserved end residues are trimmed from each CDR3. Fields, in order: V gene, J gene, CDR3 protein.

V gene: TRBV5-4
J gene: TRBJ2-5
CDR3 protein: ASSSTGYQETQY

V gene: TRBV9
J gene: TRBJ1-3
CDR3 protein: ASSVAGGQILSGNTIY

V gene: TRBV5-1
J gene: TRBJ2-3
CDR3 protein: ASSLTSGGGPDTQY

V gene: TRBV5-1
J gene: TRBJ2-7
CDR3 protein: ASSWRPDGGYEQY

V gene: TRBV6-6
J gene: TRBJ1-2
CDR3 protein: ASSRGINYGYT

V gene: TRBV9
J gene: TRBJ1-3
CDR3 protein: ASSFTGQPNSGNTIY

V gene: TRBV30
J gene: TRBJ1-1
CDR3 protein: AWSDQGEEAF

V gene: TRBV2
J gene: TRBJ2-1
CDR3 protein: ASSVSESYNEQF

V gene: TRBV6-5
J gene: TRBJ1-1
CDR3 protein: ASSYGTGGRTEAF

V gene: TRBV28
J gene: TRBJ1-1
CDR3 protein: ASAQREAF

V gene: TRBV10-1
J gene: TRBJ2-5
CDR3 protein: ASSDHEAGPKTQY

V gene: TRBV3-1/TRBV3-2
J gene: TRBJ2-7
CDR3 protein: ASSPGGDEQY

V gene: TRBV6-1
J gene: TRBJ2-7
CDR3 protein: ASSEPRGSYEQY

V gene: TRBV7-2
J gene: TRBJ2-7
CDR3 protein: ASSSHGSVAYEQY

V gene: TRBV12-5
J gene: TRBJ1-2
CDR3 protein: ASGLGGSNYGYT

V gene: TRBV11-2
J gene: TRBJ2-3
CDR3 protein: ASSPRKSTDTQY

V gene: TRBV3-1/TRBV3-2
J gene: TRBJ1-2
CDR3 protein: ASSQVDRGHYGYT

V gene: TRBV7-6
J gene: TRBJ2-7
CDR3 protein: ASSLGPSYEQY

V gene: TRBV10-3
J gene: TRBJ2-7
CDR3 protein: AISAGTGSWEQY

V gene: TRBV2
J gene: TRBJ2-1
CDR3 protein: ASKAGTGGGNEQF

V gene: TRBV6-5
J gene: TRBJ1-6
CDR3 protein: ASRTGTAPSPLH

V gene: TRBV5-1
J gene: TRBJ1-2
CDR3 protein: ASSLARIPGGYT

V gene: TRBV27
J gene: TRBJ1-2
CDR3 protein: ASSPGTASYGYT

V gene: TRBV10-3
J gene: TRBJ1-1
CDR3 protein: AITAAGYTEAF

V gene: TRBV6-4
J gene: TRBJ2-6
CDR3 protein: ASSDEGSSGANVLT

V gene: TRBV19
J gene: TRBJ2-4
CDR3 protein: ASSIAGDRGYYTKNIQY

V gene: TRBV14
J gene: TRBJ1-2
CDR3 protein: ASSPQGRDRSNGYT

V gene: TRBV11-1
J gene: TRBJ2-7
CDR3 protein: ASSLGGGRDPYEQY

V gene: TRBV4-3
J gene: TRBJ2-7
CDR3 protein: ASSQGPSSGRIYEQY

V gene: TRBV7-9
J gene: TRBJ2-2
CDR3 protein: ASGGGYSDMNTGELF

V gene: TRBV5-1
J gene: TRBJ2-7
CDR3 protein: ASSLAGNYEQY

V gene: TRBV28
J gene: TRBJ1-2
CDR3 protein: ASIAQEFLTNYGYT